What follows is one TCR beta chain and its context. The conserved final phenylalanine or tryptophan is absent from the CDR3, which likely points to a read error. This entry is derived from a study of tumor-infiltrating lymphocytes in primary liver carcinoma. Study-level background: The patients included men and women who were aged 30 to 69 years.

Bulk tissue was left unsorted, and RNA and DNA were co-extracted from 20-30 mg of it. This CDR3 contains 15 residues. The template, roughly 550 ng total RNA, yielded TCR beta cDNA made with a constant-region primer. It was through three nested multiplex PCR rounds of slightly modified ARM-PCR that TCR beta libraries arose. For 10 cycles apiece, the opening two PCR rounds ran with TRBV1-TRBV30 forward primers and a C-beta reverse primer. TCRdb processed the multiplex PCR reads anew with MiXCR; each CDR3 protein has one entry. This sample carries around 80,000 distinct CDR3 sequences, 65% to 80% of them seen once, and the ten largest clones take just under 20%.

What was sequenced was liver tumor tissue from sampling region 1. Described subset: tumor region T1, superior pole. This chain connects TRBV12-3 or TRBV12-4 to TRBJ2-5; 10 bases match TRBD2. This clonotype originated in a man aged 35 to 55 with primary liver carcinoma and hepatitis B virus infection. The CDR3 spells CASGLAGGGAETQYY. CDR3 nucleotide sequence: TGTGCCAGCGGTTTAGCGGGGGGAGGGGCGGAGACCCAGTACTAC.